This T cell receptor (beta chain) stems from a study of T cell repertoires in cytomegalovirus infection. Between the trimmed V and J ends, which lost 10 bases and 3 bases, there was a span of 16 bases. Germline CDR1 is ENHRY and CDR2 is SYGVKD. The CDR3 is 13 amino acids. As for this clonotype: The antigen remains undetermined.

TCRdb called the reads again in MiXCR, with one record for every CDR3 protein. The data show more than 300,000 distinct CDR3 sequences, with about 35% seen just once and about 13% held by the top ten. Sequences were derived from cultured PBMCs, sampled from culture after CMV antigen stimulation. The genes are TRBV10-3 and TRBJ2-7; possible D gene TRBD1, 6 bases. The sequence derives from a human donor in good health (CMV status not recorded). Some clones in this sample may be carry-over from other donors' samples. The CDR3 nucleotides read TGTGCCAGCTCGGACAGCACCGACTACGAGCAGTACTTC. It is translated as CASSDSTDYEQYF.